These 29 T cell receptor beta chains originate from one sample sequenced in a study of graft-versus-host responses after intestinal transplantation. This table comes from immunoSEQ multiplex PCR, and its TCRdb copy is limited to in-frame clones, with some not included. The sample lists 30,000 to 45,000 clones, under 85% occurring once. This specimen was PBMCs, taken about 38 months after transplant. These receptors originate from a human patient who received an intestinal transplant, so some T cells may come from the graft donor.

J is TRBJ2-6 and V is TRBV7-2; TRBD1 matches at 10 bases. The V gene end was trimmed by 2 bases and the J gene end by 0 bases; junction bases not matched to a gene: 4. Germline V CDR1 and CDR2: SGHTA, FQGNSA. This CDR3 spans 18 amino acids. The CDR3 DNA follows: TGTGCCAGCAGCTTAAGACAGGGGGCTGGCTCTGGGGCCAACGTCCTGACTTTC. Amino acid sequence: CASSLRQGAGSGANVLTF.

A few counts support this clone. The V gene is TRBV6-1, the J gene TRBJ2-5, with D unresolved. Germline lookup yields CDR1 MNHNS and CDR2 SASEGT. The CDR3 sequence is 13 residues long. Trimming left V 2 bases short and J 9 bases short, with 13 bases between. The CDR3 coding sequence is TGTGCCAGCAGTGAAACCCAAGCCCTATCCCAGTACTTC. This encodes CASSETQALSQYF.

The DNA for the CDR3 is TGCGCCAGCAGCGAGCCCCTCCTGAGTACCGGGGAGCTGTTTTTT. It encodes CASSEPLLSTGELFF. The rearrangement uses TRBV4-1 and TRBJ2-2; the D is unclear. V was cut by 5 bases and J by 5 bases, with 15 bases left in between. Germline V gene sequence: CDR1 MGHRA, CDR2 YSYEKL. The CDR3 is 15 residues long.

The V gene is TRBV2, the J gene TRBJ1-4, with 9 bases fitting TRBD1. CDR3 length: 13 residues. Germline V gives CDR1 SNHLY, CDR2 FYNNEI. The trim removed 10 bases at V and 8 bases at J, leaving 8 bases unmatched. CDR3 loop: CATSGQGGEKLFF. DNA of the CDR3: TGTGCCACCTCGGGACAGGGAGGAGAAAAACTGTTTTTT.

The genes are TRBV19 and TRBJ2-1; D perhaps matches TRBD1 (5 bases). Germline V gives CDR1 LNHDA, CDR2 SQIVND (reference sequence). The CDR3 has 17 residues. Between the trimmed V and J ends, which lost 4 bases and 1 base, there was a span of 17 bases. The CDR3 nucleotides read TGTGCCAGTAGTAAATTCCTAAGGGGCGCGTCCTACAATGAGCAGTTCTTC. Protein: CASSKFLRGASYNEQFF.

V usage is TRBV2 and J usage is TRBJ2-2; TRBD2 matches 16 bases. With V trimmed by 7 bases and J by 7 bases, 9 bases remained unmatched. The germline gives CDR1 SNHLY, CDR2 FYNNEI. This CDR3 is built from 17 residues. The CDR3: CASTPGLAGGHVGELFF. In DNA, the CDR3 is TGTGCCAGCACCCCGGGACTAGCGGGGGGGCATGTCGGGGAGCTGTTTTTT.

The rearrangement joins TRBV20-1 to TRBJ2-1; D unclear. Trimming pared 7 bases from V and 6 bases from J, leaving 10 bases between. CDR3 length: 11 amino acids. Per the germline V gene, CDR1 is DFQATT and CDR2 is SNEGSKA (reference sequence). CDR3 region: CSGIGRNEQFF. The CDR3 DNA reads TGCAGTGGGATAGGACGCAATGAGCAGTTCTTC.

J is TRBJ1-6 and V is TRBV6-4; D is perhaps TRBD1 (5 bases). The V end was cut by 0 bases, the J end by 7 bases, with 7 bases between. The CDR3 has 14 residues. The germline V gene encodes CDR1 MRHNA and CDR2 SNTAGT. Here the CDR3 DNA reads TGTGCCAGCAGTGACTCGGGGGGAAATTCACCCCTCCACTTT. Translating it yields CASSDSGGNSPLHF.

The chain uses TRBV4-2 and TRBJ1-2; no reliable D call. The CDR3 contains 15 residues. Germline assignment: CDR1 LGHNA and CDR2 YNFKEQ. V lost 3 bases to trimming and J lost 2 bases, with 13 bases between them. The CDR3 sequence is CASSQVQISNYGYTF. The CDR3 DNA reads as TGTGCCAGCAGCCAGGTTCAGATCTCAAACTATGGCTACACCTTC.

The gene calls are TRBV6-6 and TRBJ2-7, with D perhaps matching TRBD2 (5 bases). Per the germline V gene, CDR1 is MNHNY and CDR2 is SVGAGI (reference sequence). V dropped 4 bases and J dropped 4 bases, with 11 bases sitting between them. The CDR3 is 13 amino acids. The DNA of the CDR3 is TGTGCCAGCAGTTCAGGACTTTATTACGAGCAGTACTTC. This codes for CASSSGLYYEQYF.

V usage is TRBV30 and J usage is TRBJ1-5; D not resolved. CDR1 and CDR2 (germline): GTSNPN, SVGIG (reference sequence). V was cut by 0 bases and J by 4 bases, with 10 bases left in between. The CDR3 spans 14 residues. The CDR3 bases are TGTGCCTGGAGTGTTTGGGGTACGAATCAGCCCCAGCATTTT. It specifies CAWSVWGTNQPQHF.

This chain connects TRBV5-6 to TRBJ2-7, with D perhaps TRBD1 or TRBD2 (5 bases each). There are 14 residues in the CDR3. CDR1 is SGHDT, CDR2 YYEEEE, per germline. Trimming removed 4 bases at V and 3 bases at J, with 14 bases between. CDR3 DNA: TGTGCCAGCAGCCTTGGACTGGGGCACTACGAGCAGTACTTC. As protein: CASSLGLGHYEQYF. The full variable domain, completed using reference TRBV5-6 and TRBJ2-7, is DAGVTQSPTHLIKTRGQQVTLRCSPKSGHDTVSWYQQALGQGPQFIFQYYEEEERQRGNFPDRFSGHQFPNYSSELNVNALLLGDSALYLCASSLGLGHYEQYFGPGTRLTVT.

In its sample, this clone was seen once. The chain has TRBV5-1 and TRBJ1-1; 9 bases are shared with TRBD1. Germline CDR1 and CDR2: SGHRS and YFSETQ. CDR3 size: 14 residues. V shed 6 bases, J shed 5 bases, and the junction held 8 bases outside the gene matches. CDR3 region: CASTLTGQGTEAFF. The CDR3 nucleotides are TGCGCCAGCACCCTCACCGGACAGGGGACTGAAGCTTTCTTT.

This clone was observed a single time. The chain employs TRBV28 and TRBJ1-2; weak D call: TRBD1 (5 bases). Trimming took 8 bases from V and 3 from J, leaving 16 bases between them. The CDR3 has 14 residues. Germline CDR1 and CDR2: MDHEN and SYDVKM. CDR3 in amino acids: CASRGEVQDYGYTF. CDR3 nucleotide sequence: TGTGCCAGCCGGGGGGAGGTTCAAGACTATGGCTACACCTTC.

The J gene is TRBJ2-1, the V gene TRBV5-6; no clear D. Trimming cost V 0 bases and J 3 bases, with 7 bases left between them. CDR3 length equals 14 residues. The germline gives CDR1 SGHDT, CDR2 YYEEEE. CDR3 in DNA: TGTGCCAGCAGCTTGGGGACCGGCTACAATGAGCAGTTCTTC. It encodes CASSLGTGYNEQFF. Complete variable domain (other parts from reference TRBV5-6 and TRBJ2-1): DAGVTQSPTHLIKTRGQQVTLRCSPKSGHDTVSWYQQALGQGPQFIFQYYEEEERQRGNFPDRFSGHQFPNYSSELNVNALLLGDSALYLCASSLGTGYNEQFFGPGTRLTVL.

The rearrangement uses TRBV4-2 and TRBJ2-6; weak D call: TRBD2 (5 bases). Germline loops: CDR1 LGHNA, CDR2 YNFKEQ. V lost 5 bases to trimming and J lost 0 bases, with 8 bases between them. This CDR3 has 15 amino acids. CDR3 loop: CASSDGGSGANVLTF. The CDR3 DNA is TGTGCCAGCAGCGACGGAGGCTCTGGGGCCAACGTCCTGACTTTC.

The chain recombines TRBV4-1 with TRBJ1-4; tentative D call: TRBD1 (5 bases). The CDR3 has 16 amino acids. Trimming left V 0 bases short and J 7 bases short, with 15 bases between. The V gene's germline CDR1 is MGHRA and CDR2 YSYEKL. Here the CDR3 DNA reads TGCGCCAGCAGCCAAGAACCCGAAGACAGAGGTGAAAAACTGTTTTTT. Protein: CASSQEPEDRGEKLFF.

This clone was counted once. The V call is TRBV14, the J call TRBJ2-5; the D is unclear. The CDR3 has 13 amino acids. Trimming shortened V by 3 bases and J by 5 bases, and 10 bases separated the two germline ends. In germline, CDR1 is SGHDN, CDR2 FVKESK. DNA of the CDR3: TGTGCCAGCAGCCACCCCATGCGGGAGACCCAGTACTTC. Translated, it gives CASSHPMRETQYF.

V usage is TRBV7-2 and J usage is TRBJ2-4; tentatively, D is TRBD2 (6 bases). The CDR3 consists of 13 residues. The germline CDR1 and CDR2 sequences are SGHTA and FQGNSA. V lost 5 bases and J 15 bases, leaving 20 bases between the germline ends. CDR3 nucleotide sequence: TGTGCCAGCAGCGCCACACTCGGGGGACTTTGGTACTTC. It translates to CASSATLGGLWYF.

This chain links TRBV6-5 with TRBJ2-7; D possibly corresponds to TRBD1 (6 bases). The V end was cut by 2 bases, the J end by 2 bases, with 13 bases between. The CDR3 has 15 residues. The V gene's germline CDR1 is MNHEY and CDR2 SVGAGI. CDR3 sequence (DNA): TGTGCCAGCAGTTACAACAAGGACAGTCCCTACGAGCAGTACTTC. It yields the protein CASSYNKDSPYEQYF.

The V gene is TRBV5-6, the J gene TRBJ2-3; D is tentatively TRBD1 or TRBD2 (5 bases each). V lost 3 bases to trimming and J lost 2 bases, with 13 bases between them. The germline V gene encodes CDR1 SGHDT and CDR2 YYEEEE. The CDR3 sequence is 15 residues long. DNA for the CDR3: TGTGCCAGCAGCTGGGACCGAACGCTCACAGATACGCAGTATTTT. It encodes CASSWDRTLTDTQYF.

The chain joins TRBV19 to TRBJ2-2; 7 bases line up with TRBD2. CDR1 LNHDA and CDR2 SQIVND come from the germline V gene (reference sequence). V shed 7 bases, J shed 5 bases, and the junction held 13 bases outside the gene matches. This CDR3 contains 16 residues. CDR3 sequence: CASIPSGARGTGELFF. CDR3 sequence (DNA): TGTGCCAGTATACCCAGCGGGGCCCGGGGGACCGGGGAGCTGTTTTTT.

CDR3 coding DNA: TGTGCCAGCAGCGGGTTAGGGCCCAACGAGCAGTACTTC. Translating it yields CASSGLGPNEQYF. The chain recombines TRBV2 with TRBJ2-7; D not resolved. The CDR3 is 13 residues long. The V end lost 6 bases, the J end lost 5 bases, and 14 bases lay between the germline ends. The germline CDR1 and CDR2 sequences are SNHLY and FYNNEI.

This clone was counted only a few times. This sequence joins TRBV2 and TRBJ1-2; D is undetermined. The germline V gene encodes CDR1 SNHLY and CDR2 FYNNEI. The germline V and J ends were trimmed by 7 bases and 8 bases, with 17 bases remaining between them. This CDR3 has 13 residues. Here the CDR3 reads CASKEVLGSGYTF. CDR3 in DNA: TGTGCCAGCAAAGAGGTATTGGGTAGCGGCTACACCTTC.

V usage is TRBV5-1 and J usage is TRBJ2-7; 7 nucleotides match TRBD1. CDR1 SGHRS and CDR2 YFSETQ come from the germline V gene. The CDR3 is 16 residues long. After removal of 1 base from V and 0 bases from J, the junction contained 7 bases not matched to a gene. The CDR3 DNA follows: TGCGCCAGCAGCTTGTCAGGGACAGCGAGCTCCTACGAGCAGTACTTC. It translates to CASSLSGTASSYEQYF. The whole variable domain, filled in from reference TRBV5-1 and TRBJ2-7, reads KAGVTQTPRYLIKTRGQQVTLSCSPISGHRSVSWYQQTPGQGLQFLFEYFSETQRNKGNFPGRFSGRQFSNSRSEMNVSTLELGDSALYLCASSLSGTASSYEQYFGPGTRLTVT.

This clone has more than one count but fewer than ten. The DNA of the CDR3 is TGTGCCAGCACCCGGGGGACAGGGGGCAGCTACACCTTC. Protein: CASTRGTGGSYTF. The chain uses TRBV7-2 and TRBJ1-2; 12 nucleotides align to TRBD1. Germline CDR1 is SGHTA and CDR2 is FQGNSA. The trim removed 7 bases at V and 9 bases at J, leaving 6 bases unmatched. This CDR3 comprises 13 residues.

The chain recombines TRBV4-1 with TRBJ1-1; TRBD1 matches 7 bases. Germline CDR1 MGHRA, CDR2 YSYEKL. J was trimmed by 8 bases and V by 4 bases; bases with no gene match: 7. This CDR3 is built from 13 residues. The CDR3 coding sequence is TGCGCCAGCAGCCTTCACCGGGACAGCGAAGCTTTCTTT. Its protein is CASSLHRDSEAFF.

The chain joins TRBV5-1 to TRBJ2-1, with D perhaps assigned TRBD1 or TRBD2 (5 bases each). Trimming stripped 4 bases from V and 8 bases from J, with 13 bases between. CDR3 size: 13 residues. Germline lookup yields CDR1 SGHRS and CDR2 YFSETQ. CDR3 loop: CASSPRGADEQFF. As DNA, the CDR3 is TGCGCCAGCAGCCCCCGAGGGGCGGATGAGCAGTTCTTC.

The V gene is TRBV18, the J gene TRBJ2-5; D is perhaps TRBD1 or TRBD2 (5 bases each). The CDR3 totals 13 residues. Germline V gene lookup returns CDR1 KGHSH and CDR2 LQKENI. The V end lost 1 base, the J end lost 5 bases, and 8 bases lay between the germline ends. Here the CDR3 reads CASSPLWGETQYF. The CDR3 region has the DNA TGTGCCAGCTCACCACTCTGGGGGGAGACCCAGTACTTC.